The 28 T cell receptor beta chains in this list originate from one sample, sequenced in a study of blood T cells in healthy people across ages. A second about 6 to 11 cycle PCR used barcoded and J-beta primers. A single record per CDR3 protein comes from TCRdb applying MiXCR to the 5' RACE reads. This table has about 930,000 distinct CDR3 sequences, about 29% appearing once. Separately, the same data were catalogued under a study of T cells of mothers and their children.

The sequenced sample was blood. The receptors here all came from a woman aged 40 to 49 in good health.

This clonotype was seen at least ten times. The chain uses TRBV7-8 and TRBJ1-2, with 7 bases lining up with TRBD1. J gave up 3 bases and V 1 base, and 5 bases lay outside the gene matches. The CDR3 contains 15 residues. Germline CDR1 is SGHVS and CDR2 is FQNEAQ. The CDR3 reads CASSLVTGAHYGYTF. CDR3 coding DNA: TGTGCCAGCAGCTTAGTTACAGGGGCTCACTATGGCTACACCTTC.

This chain joins TRBV5-1 and TRBJ2-4; no clear D. Trimming removed 0 bases at V and 9 bases at J, with 10 bases between. Germline V gene data show CDR1 as SGHRS and CDR2 as YFSETQ. The CDR3 is 13 amino acids. CDR3 region: CASSLAGRSIQYF. The CDR3 nucleotides read TGCGCCAGCAGCTTGGCCGGAAGGTCCATTCAGTACTTC.

The table lists this clonotype with a few counts. One junction end does not reproduce the germline sequence, and a read error may be involved. V gene TRBV20-1 combines with J gene TRBJ1-6; D possibly corresponds to TRBD1 (5 bases). The CDR3 is made up of 16 amino acids. Germline CDR1 reads DFQATT; CDR2 reads SNEGSKA (reference sequence). The CDR3, as DNA: TGCAGTGCTAGAGCCCGCCAAGGGGCAGTTAATCCACCCCTCCACTTT. Its protein is CSARARQGAVNPPLHF.

This clonotype was observed a handful of times. DNA for the CDR3: TGCAGTGCAAGGTCGCCGGACACTGGAACCTACGAGCAGTACTTC. Residues: CSARSPDTGTYEQYF. The chain combines TRBV20-1 with TRBJ2-7; tentatively, D is TRBD1 (5 bases). V was shortened by 6 bases and J by 2 bases, with 20 bases between the two germline ends. Germline values: CDR1 DFQATT, CDR2 SNEGSKA (reference sequence). This CDR3 is built from 15 residues.

On this clonotype itself: At one end, the junction sequence differs from germline, possibly due to a read error. The chain joins TRBV7-2 to TRBJ1-2, with TRBD1 identical over 9 bases. The CDR3 contains 16 residues. CDR1 SGHTA and CDR2 FQGNSA come from the germline V gene. CDR3 DNA sequence: TGTGCCAGCAGCTACATACCAGGGACAGGGAACTATGACTACACCTTC. Its protein is CASSYIPGTGNYDYTF.

As regards this clonotype: A much more abundant neighbour one base away suggests this may be a read error. This chain links TRBV4-1 with TRBJ2-7; the match to TRBD1 covers 8 bases. CDR1 MGHRA and CDR2 YSYEKL come from the germline V gene. The length of the CDR3 is 16 residues. J was trimmed by 0 bases and V by 4 bases; bases with no gene match: 8. DNA for the CDR3: TGCGCCAGCAGCCGAAAACGACAGGGGATCTCCTACGAGCAGTACTTC. Residues: CASSRKRQGISYEQYF.

The chain employs TRBV10-3 and TRBJ2-4; 7 positions agree with TRBD2. After removal of 0 bases from V and 1 base from J, the junction contained 3 bases not matched to a gene. Looked up from germline, CDR1 is ENHRY and CDR2 is SYGVKD. CDR3 length: 16 amino acids. The CDR3 region is CAISESNGGAKNIQYF. DNA of the CDR3: TGTGCCATCAGTGAGTCGAACGGGGGGGCCAAAAACATTCAGTACTTC.

This clonotype was seen at least ten times. CDR3 in amino acids: CASSLTPYSLGPNYNSPLHF. The CDR3 DNA reads TGTGCCAGCAGTTTAACCCCCTATTCGTTGGGCCCGAACTATAATTCACCCCTCCACTTT. The V and J genes are TRBV28 and TRBJ1-6; D ambiguous. Germline CDR1 reads MDHEN; CDR2 reads SYDVKM. CDR3 length equals 20 residues. With 2 bases removed from V and 3 bases from J, the gap between germline ends came to 23 bases. The full variable domain, completed using reference TRBV28 and TRBJ1-6, is DVKVTQSSRYLVKRTGEKVFLECVQDMDHENMFWYRQDPGLGLRLIYFSYDVKMKEKGDIPEGYSVSREKKERFSLILESASTNQTSMYLCASSLTPYSLGPNYNSPLHFGNGTRLTVT.

The table lists this clonotype with a few counts. The genes are TRBV7-9 and TRBJ2-5, with 7 bases identical to TRBD1. CDR1 and CDR2 (germline): SEHNR, FQNEAQ (reference sequence). V was pared by 6 bases and J by 7 bases, with 11 bases of the junction left unmatched. CDR3 length equals 14 residues. CDR3 sequence: CASSSRQGTGTQYF. CDR3 coding DNA: TGTGCCAGCAGTTCCCGACAGGGCACAGGGACCCAGTACTTC.

Notes on this clonotype: A single base separates this from a much larger clone, so it may be a read error. Since no conserved phenylalanine or tryptophan closes the CDR3, a read error is the likely cause. V gene TRBV29-1 combines with J gene TRBJ2-7; D is possibly TRBD1 (6 bases). Trimming shortened V by 6 bases and J by 4 bases, and 16 bases separated the two germline ends. The germline gives CDR1 SQVTM, CDR2 ANQGSEA. The CDR3 totals 13 residues. The CDR3: CSVVAKGVYEQYC. The CDR3 coding sequence is TGCAGCGTGGTTGCGAAGGGGGTTTACGAGCAGTACTGC.

This clonotype appeared a few times. The CDR3 is CASSRTGEPYNEQFF. The CDR3 nucleotides are TGTGCCAGCAGCCGTACAGGGGAGCCGTACAATGAGCAGTTCTTC. The V gene is TRBV7-2, the J gene TRBJ2-1; TRBD1 agrees at 7 bases. Per the germline V gene, CDR1 is SGHTA and CDR2 is FQGNSA. The CDR3 totals 15 residues. The ends lost 5 bases at V and 4 bases at J; junction bases unmatched: 8.

The CDR3 bases are TGCGCCAGCAGCACGGACAGACAAAACATTCAGTACTTC. It translates to CASSTDRQNIQYF. The chain combines TRBV5-1 with TRBJ2-4; the D gene is possibly TRBD1 (6 bases). From germline, CDR1 is SGHRS and CDR2 YFSETQ. There are 13 residues in the CDR3. Trimming removed 4 bases from V and 5 bases from J, with 10 bases in between.

V usage is TRBV28 and J usage is TRBJ1-5; no clear D gene. The germline V gene encodes CDR1 MDHEN and CDR2 SYDVKM. Deletions cut 5 bases from V and 3 bases from J, with 14 bases between. This CDR3 comprises 15 residues. CDR3 in amino acids: CASSLLGGDNQPQHF. CDR3 DNA: TGTGCCAGCAGTCTGTTGGGTGGGGACAATCAGCCCCAGCATTTT.

V gene TRBV7-2 combines with J gene TRBJ1-1; D is ambiguous. Trimming stripped 2 bases from V and 4 bases from J, with 8 bases between. Germline V CDR1 and CDR2: SGHTA, FQGNSA. The CDR3 covers 13 residues. The DNA of the CDR3 is TGTGCCAGCAGCTTATACGGGAGCACTGAAGCTTTCTTT. Amino acid sequence: CASSLYGSTEAFF.

In regard to this clonotype: A much larger clone lies one base from this, so it may be a read error. The chain is built from TRBV4-1 and TRBJ2-7; D is undetermined. The CDR3 consists of 14 residues. Germline V gene data show CDR1 as MGHRA and CDR2 as YSYEKL. As DNA, the CDR3 is TGCGTCAGCTCCGAGAGTTGGCAGGCCTACGAGCAGTACTTC. This encodes CVSSESWQAYEQYF.

This clonotype turned up a few times. The V and J genes are TRBV4-1 and TRBJ2-2, with 7 bases matching TRBD2. The CDR3 has 16 amino acids. Germline V CDR1 and CDR2: MGHRA, YSYEKL. J was trimmed by 5 bases and V by 0 bases; bases with no gene match: 6. This chain's CDR3 is CASSQEGLGGTGELFF. The CDR3 DNA reads as TGCGCCAGCAGCCAAGAAGGGCTCGGGGGGACCGGGGAGCTGTTTTTT.

This clonotype came up a few times. V is TRBV6-5 and J is TRBJ1-2; D might be TRBD1 (6 bases). The CDR3 is 15 amino acids. The V gene lost 5 bases and the J gene lost 3 bases, with 16 bases spanning the gap. CDR1 and CDR2 from the germline V gene are MNHEY and SVGAGI. The CDR3 sequence: CASSQHQGSDYGYTF. The DNA for the CDR3 is TGTGCCAGCAGTCAACATCAGGGGTCGGACTATGGCTACACCTTC.

As regards this clonotype: At one end, the junction sequence differs from germline, possibly due to a read error. V and J are TRBV30 and TRBJ2-1; unclear D gene. The CDR3 spans 12 residues. The V gene's germline CDR1 is GTSNPN and CDR2 SVGIG (reference sequence). The chain's CDR3 is CAWTRTRGEKFF. CDR3 nucleotides: TGTGCCTGGACTAGAACCCGAGGTGAGAAGTTCTTC.

This clonotype was observed a handful of times. This chain uses TRBV28 with TRBJ1-2; 8 bases map to TRBD1. CDR1 and CDR2 (germline): MDHEN, SYDVKM. V lost 7 bases to trimming and J lost 0 bases; unmatched junction nucleotides: 7. The CDR3 is 15 amino acids. The CDR3 nucleotides are TGTGCCAGCACCCGATGGACAGGGTCTAACTATGGCTACACCTTC. It translates to CASTRWTGSNYGYTF.

This chain uses TRBV5-1 with TRBJ1-1; D not resolved. Trimming removed 3 bases at V and 6 bases at J, with 15 bases between. CDR3 length: 14 residues. Germline V gene data show CDR1 as SGHRS and CDR2 as YFSETQ. In DNA, the CDR3 is TGCGCCAGCAGCTCCATCCCCTCCAGTTCTGAAGCTTTCTTT. Amino acids: CASSSIPSSSEAFF.

The rearrangement uses TRBV12-3 or TRBV12-4 and TRBJ1-5, with 7 bases lining up with TRBD1. V shed 6 bases and J 4 bases; nucleotides not matched to a gene: 12. CDR3 length: 16 residues. The CDR3 loop reads CASSRGGQVWNQPQHF. In DNA, the CDR3 is TGTGCCAGCAGCCGAGGAGGACAGGTGTGGAATCAGCCCCAGCATTTT.

This clonotype was counted between two and nine times. This chain joins TRBV7-3 and TRBJ2-4; 16 nucleotides match TRBD2. CDR3 length: 16 amino acids. V gave up 5 bases and J gave up 13 bases; unmatched junction bases: 11. Per germline, CDR1 SGHTA and CDR2 FQGTGA. The CDR3 sequence: CASSPSPGTSGGVQYF. The CDR3 nucleotides read TGTGCCAGCAGCCCCAGCCCTGGGACTAGCGGGGGGGTGCAGTACTTC.

This chain uses TRBV11-3 with TRBJ2-3; TRBD1 is a possible D gene (5 bases). V lost 3 bases and J lost 4, with 14 bases in between. The CDR3 runs 15 residues. Germline CDR1 SGHNT, CDR2 YENEEA. In DNA form, the CDR3 reads TGTGCCAGCAGCTTCGACAGTTTGGGCCCAGATACGCAGTATTTT. Encoded protein: CASSFDSLGPDTQYF.

Concerning this clonotype: It may be a read error: a sequence one base away is much more abundant. This CDR3 fails to terminate in the conserved phenylalanine or tryptophan, so it likely reflects a read error. The chain joins TRBV20-1 to TRBJ1-2; D is possibly TRBD1 (6 bases). CDR3 size: 13 residues. Trimming removed 3 bases at V and 8 bases at J, with 16 bases between. Germline CDR1 DFQATT, CDR2 SNEGSKA (reference sequence). CDR3 sequence (DNA): TGCAGTGCTAGCCCCGACAGGACGGGCGGCTACACCTGC. It is translated as CSASPDRTGGYTC.

This clonotype was counted ten times or more. The V and J genes are TRBV12-3 or TRBV12-4 and TRBJ1-6; D remains unclear. V lost 5 bases and J lost 10, with 18 bases in between. The CDR3 loop spans 15 amino acids. The CDR3 loop reads CASSPTRRGSSPLHF. The DNA of the CDR3 is TGTGCCAGCAGTCCCACTCGACGAGGTTCGTCACCCCTCCACTTT.

This clonotype showed up many times. The V call is TRBV6-5, the J call TRBJ2-5; D may match TRBD1 or TRBD2 (5 bases each). Germline lookup yields CDR1 MNHEY and CDR2 SVGAGI. Trimming shortened V by 4 bases and J by 2 bases, and 14 bases separated the two germline ends. This CDR3 contains 15 residues. DNA of the CDR3: TGTGCCAGCAGTTTTTACCGGGGCCCTCAAGAGACCCAGTACTTC. This gives the protein CASSFYRGPQETQYF.

This clonotype occurred a few times. The gene calls are TRBV4-3 and TRBJ1-2; D not resolved. The germline V gene has CDR1 LGHNA and CDR2 YSLEER. The length of the CDR3 is 19 residues. Trimming shortened V by 1 base and J by 2 bases, and 23 bases separated the two germline ends. The CDR3 reads CASSQAGVRSPSTNYGYTF. DNA for the CDR3: TGCGCCAGCAGCCAAGCCGGGGTCCGATCCCCCAGTACAAACTATGGCTACACCTTC.

This rearrangement joins TRBV5-1 to TRBJ2-5; 8 positions agree with TRBD1. The CDR3 runs to 15 residues. V shed 0 bases and J 5 bases; nucleotides not matched to a gene: 6. Germline CDR1 is SGHRS and CDR2 is YFSETQ. This CDR3 reads CASSLGQGSGETQYF. In DNA, the CDR3 is TGCGCCAGCAGCTTGGGACAGGGGTCCGGGGAGACCCAGTACTTC.